This T cell receptor beta chain came from a study of T cell changes during pregnancy in multiple sclerosis. Some clones are missing from TCRdb's copy, which holds only in-frame ones; the method was immunoSEQ multiplex PCR. The sample lists tens of thousands of clones, 88% occurring once. V was cut by 3 bases and J by 9 bases, with 16 bases left in between. The CDR3 sequence is 13 residues long. Germline assignment: CDR1 GTSNPN and CDR2 SVGIG (reference sequence). The chain is built from TRBV30 and TRBJ2-3, with D possibly TRBD2 on 5 matching bases. This clonotype was sampled from a female donor with multiple sclerosis, enrolled in a pregnancy study. The source material was CD4+ T cells from peripheral blood mononuclear cells, sampled in the first trimester of pregnancy. The CDR3 coding sequence is TGTGCCTGGAGCAGGACTCGGTCAACGACGCAGTATTTT. It specifies CAWSRTRSTTQYF.